Listed here are 16 T cell receptor beta chains from one sample, sequenced in a study of T cells in Graves' hyperthyroidism and ophthalmopathy. TCR beta CDR3 region amplification was performed from RNA transcripts. Primed by the HTBI set, a first-round RT-PCR was run on the TCR CDR3. TCRdb re-derived calls from the multiplex PCR reads in MiXCR, one entry per CDR3 protein. The sample has some 720,000 distinct CDR3 sequences; around 15% are singletons. The sequenced material came from blood. These receptors all come from a man between 18 and 35 years old with Graves' hyperthyroidism.

The V gene is TRBV28, the J gene TRBJ2-7; D is perhaps TRBD1 or TRBD2 (6 bases each). Deletions cut 3 bases from V and 5 bases from J, with 14 bases between. This CDR3 is built from 14 residues. CDR1 is MDHEN and CDR2 is SYDVKM in the germline V gene. The CDR3 DNA sequence: TGTGCCAGCAGTTTGGGGGGCGGGATGGACGAGCAGTACTTC. Protein product: CASSLGGGMDEQYF.

This clonotype was seen repeatedly, ten times or more. The genes are TRBV20-1 and TRBJ2-7, with D unclear. The V end lost 0 bases, the J end lost 3 bases, and 12 bases lay between the germline ends. The V gene's germline CDR1 is DFQATT and CDR2 SNEGSKA (reference sequence). The CDR3 is 14 residues long. The CDR3 here is CSARDPDRNYEQYF. The DNA of the CDR3 is TGCAGTGCTAGAGATCCGGACCGGAACTACGAGCAGTACTTC.

There are a few counts of this clonotype. CDR3 residues: CASGRQGRETQYF. The CDR3 DNA sequence: TGTGCCAGCGGGAGACAGGGTCGCGAGACCCAGTACTTC. The chain combines TRBV2 with TRBJ2-5, with 7 bases aligning to TRBD1. The ends lost 8 bases at V and 5 bases at J; junction bases unmatched: 8. The CDR3 sequence is 13 residues long. The germline gives CDR1 SNHLY, CDR2 FYNNEI.

This clonotype was recorded a few times. V is TRBV19 and J is TRBJ1-2; 8 positions agree with TRBD1. The germline gives CDR1 LNHDA, CDR2 SQIVND (reference sequence). Unmatched junction bases numbered 7, after V lost 6 bases and J lost 4 bases. This CDR3 has 14 amino acids. In DNA, the CDR3 is TGTGCCAGTAGGTCCTTCGACAGGGGCTATGGCTACACCTTC. Its translation is CASRSFDRGYGYTF. The variable domain in full, with the rest retrieved from reference TRBV19 and TRBJ1-2, is DGGITQSPKYLFRKEGQNVTLSCEQNLNHDAMYWYRQDPGQGLRLIYYSQIVNDFQKGDIAEGYSVSREKKESFPLTVTSAQKNPTAFYLCASRSFDRGYGYTFGSGTRLTVV.

The V gene is TRBV6-1, the J gene TRBJ2-7; unclear D gene. The V gene's germline CDR1 is MNHNS and CDR2 SASEGT. This CDR3 contains 11 residues. The V and J ends lost 5 bases and 7 bases respectively, with 9 bases between them. In nucleotides, the CDR3 is TGTGCCAGCAGTAGGCTTCAAGAGCAGTACTTC. This sequence encodes CASSRLQEQYF.

The chain joins TRBV7-3 to TRBJ2-1; D gene unclear. The V end lost 5 bases, the J end lost 10 bases, and 21 bases lay between the germline ends. This CDR3 is built from 15 residues. Germline lookup yields CDR1 SGHTA and CDR2 FQGTGA. CDR3 bases: TGTGCCAGCAGCGATGACCCAATCAGCGTGGAAGAGCAGTTCTTC. As protein: CASSDDPISVEEQFF.

This clonotype appeared a few times. The chain recombines TRBV19 with TRBJ2-1; TRBD2 matches at 8 bases. The CDR3 contains 16 residues. From germline, CDR1 is LNHDA and CDR2 SQIVND (reference sequence). Trimming cost V 5 bases and J 5 bases; bases outside gene matches: 11. This CDR3 is CASSPRGAGAHNEQFF. The CDR3 region has the DNA TGTGCCAGTAGTCCCCGGGGAGCGGGAGCCCACAATGAGCAGTTCTTC.

This clonotype was picked up many times. J is TRBJ1-2 and V is TRBV20-1, with D unresolved. V gave up 1 base and J gave up 1 base, with 7 bases separating them. The CDR3 contains 13 residues. Germline V lookup: CDR1 DFQATT, CDR2 SNEGSKA (reference sequence). The CDR3 here is CSARGEGNYGYTF. DNA for the CDR3: TGCAGTGCTAGAGGAGAGGGTAACTATGGCTACACCTTC.

This clonotype was observed at least ten times. V gene TRBV7-8 combines with J gene TRBJ1-4; 7 bases map to TRBD1. Germline CDR1 and CDR2: SGHVS and FQNEAQ. V trimming: 4 bases; J trimming: 5 bases; junction bases outside the gene matches: 13. CDR3 length: 17 amino acids. The CDR3 reads CASSSRGAAGQNEKLFF. CDR3 bases: TGTGCCAGCAGCTCCAGGGGGGCGGCGGGACAGAATGAAAAACTGTTTTTT. Based on the CDR3 plus reference TRBV7-8 and TRBJ1-4, the full variable domain is GAGVSQSPRYKVAKRGQDVALRCDPISGHVSLFWYQQALGQGPEFLTYFQNEAQLDKSGLPSDRFFAERPEGSVSTLKIQRTQQEDSAVYLCASSSRGAAGQNEKLFFGSGTQLSVL.

This chain joins TRBV10-3 and TRBJ1-2; 8 positions agree with TRBD1. The CDR3 has 15 residues. The germline CDR1 and CDR2 sequences are ENHRY and SYGVKD. J gave up 2 bases and V 8 bases, and 10 bases lay outside the gene matches. Written as DNA, the CDR3 is TGTGCCATCGAAAAACGACAGGGGAAGAACTATGGCTACACCTTC. It specifies CAIEKRQGKNYGYTF.

The V gene is TRBV5-1, the J gene TRBJ2-7; 10 bases line up with TRBD2. The CDR3 sequence is 14 residues long. CDR1 and CDR2 (germline): SGHRS, YFSETQ. V dropped 1 base and J dropped 5; count of bases not matched to a gene: 3. The CDR3: CASSLTAGGDEQYF. In DNA form, the CDR3 reads TGCGCCAGCAGCTTGACAGCGGGAGGGGACGAGCAGTACTTC.

This clonotype was seen more than once but under ten times. The rearrangement joins TRBV2 to TRBJ2-5; 7 bases match TRBD2. V trimming: 11 bases; J trimming: 2 bases; junction bases outside the gene matches: 11. The CDR3 is 14 residues long. Looked up from germline, CDR1 is SNHLY and CDR2 is FYNNEI. CDR3 residues: CAGSAGEGQETQYF. The CDR3 region has the DNA TGTGCCGGCTCGGCGGGAGAGGGTCAAGAGACCCAGTACTTC.

The chain has TRBV6-5 and TRBJ1-5, with D unclear. Trimming cost V 0 bases and J 3 bases, with 6 bases left between them. The CDR3 sequence is 14 residues long. Looked up from germline, CDR1 is MNHEY and CDR2 is SVGAGI. CDR3 residues: CASSYSRVNQPQHF. CDR3 sequence (DNA): TGTGCCAGCAGTTACTCACGGGTCAATCAGCCCCAGCATTTT.

There are many counts of this clonotype. Written as DNA, the CDR3 is TGTGCCTGGAGTGTAACCGTCACCGGGGAGCTGTTTTTT. Translation gives CAWSVTVTGELFF. J is TRBJ2-2 and V is TRBV30; no reliable D call. Deletions cut 0 bases from V and 4 bases from J, with 6 bases between. The CDR3 loop spans 13 amino acids. Germline-derived CDR1 and CDR2 are GTSNPN and SVGIG (reference sequence).

This clonotype has ten or more counts. This chain uses TRBV7-2 with TRBJ2-3; possibly TRBD2 for D (6 bases). CDR3 length equals 17 residues. Germline CDR1 reads SGHTA; CDR2 reads FQGNSA. V lost 5 bases, J lost 6 bases, and 24 bases lay in between. CDR3 region: CASSDRAGYLSADTQYF. The CDR3 DNA is TGTGCCAGCAGCGACCGGGCGGGGTATTTATCAGCGGATACGCAGTATTTT.

This clonotype was detected ten times or more. This chain links TRBV6-1 with TRBJ2-1; D gene unclear. The CDR3 consists of 15 residues. CDR1 is MNHNS and CDR2 is SASEGT in the germline V gene. V dropped 1 base and J dropped 4 bases, with 11 bases sitting between them. The CDR3 protein is CASSEGGGNYNEQFF. Here the CDR3 DNA reads TGTGCCAGCAGTGAAGGGGGTGGGAATTACAATGAGCAGTTCTTC.